This entry lists 7 T cell receptor beta chains sequenced from one sample in a study of beta chain features in type 1 diabetes. The investigators reverse transcribed all of the isolated RNA, so they sequenced expressed TCRB transcripts. Sequenced by immunoSEQ multiplex PCR; TCRdb stores in-frame clones only, minus some. Here the sample spans fewer than 900,000 clones, roughly 15% being singletons. The sample consisted of naive CD4+ T cells from blood. The receptors derive from a woman between 18 and 29 years old in good health.

The chain carries TRBV6-1 and TRBJ2-1; 10 bases map to TRBD1. This CDR3 comprises 15 residues. Germline CDR1 is MNHNS and CDR2 is SASEGT. Trimming took 6 bases from V and 6 from J; bases not matched to a gene: 8. This chain's CDR3 is CASRPTGQGRNEQFF. The CDR3 nucleotides are TGTGCCAGCAGACCGACGGGACAGGGGCGCAATGAGCAGTTCTTC.

The rearrangement joins TRBV5-1 to TRBJ1-2; 9 nucleotides align to TRBD1. The V gene end was trimmed by 2 bases and the J gene end by 7 bases; junction bases not matched to a gene: 3. CDR3 length equals 13 residues. Germline assignment: CDR1 SGHRS and CDR2 YFSETQ. CDR3 DNA: TGCGCCAGCAGCTTAGGGACAGGGTTTGGCTACACCTTC. This codes for CASSLGTGFGYTF.

The rearrangement uses TRBV7-9 and TRBJ2-7; possible D gene TRBD1, 6 bases. The CDR3 sequence is 14 residues long. The germline V gene encodes CDR1 SEHNR and CDR2 FQNEAQ (reference sequence). V was clipped by 4 bases and J by 4 bases, with 14 bases between them. CDR3 amino acids: CASSWAGDLYEQYF. CDR3 coding DNA: TGTGCCAGCAGCTGGGCAGGGGATCTATACGAGCAGTACTTC.

The chain links TRBV7-9 to TRBJ1-2, with D perhaps matching TRBD1 (6 bases). CDR1 is SEHNR and CDR2 is FQNEAQ in the germline V gene (reference sequence). Trimming removed 5 bases at V and 2 bases at J, with 12 bases between. This CDR3 spans 14 amino acids. CDR3 amino acids: CASSEWGRNYGYTF. In DNA, the CDR3 is TGTGCCAGCAGCGAGTGGGGGCGAAACTATGGCTACACCTTC.

This clone was counted between two and nine times. CDR3 nucleotide sequence: TGTGCCAGCAGCTTGGCCGGGACAGGGGAGATGGGTAACTATGGCTACACCTTC. Protein: CASSLAGTGEMGNYGYTF. The chain is built from TRBV5-6 and TRBJ1-2; TRBD1 agrees at 10 bases. Germline lookup yields CDR1 SGHDT and CDR2 YYEEEE. The CDR3 is 18 residues long. The ends lost 0 bases at V and 1 base at J; junction bases unmatched: 9.

The CDR3 protein is CASSYGSSGANVLTF. CDR3 sequence (DNA): TGTGCCAGCAGTTACGGGAGCTCTGGGGCCAACGTCCTGACTTTC. The rearrangement uses TRBV6-6 and TRBJ2-6; TRBD2 is a possible D gene (5 bases). There are 15 residues in the CDR3. V was pared by 2 bases and J by 0 bases, with 5 bases between. Germline V gene lookup returns CDR1 MNHNY and CDR2 SVGAGI (reference sequence).

In regard to this clone: The sample contains more than one DNA sequence encoding this CDR3. This CDR3 reads CASSRTDFNEKLFF. In nucleotides, the CDR3 is TGTGCCAGCAGCCGAACAGACTTTAATGAAAAACTGTTTTTT. The rearrangement links TRBV25-1 to TRBJ1-4; no reliable D call. This CDR3 has 14 amino acids. Germline CDR1 reads MGHDK; CDR2 reads SYGVNS. V shed 6 bases and J shed 4 bases, with 12 bases lying between them.